The 20 T cell receptor beta chains presented below share a single source sample, sequenced in a study of T cell responses to AZD1222 COVID-19 vaccine (dated by TCRdb to about 2021). The library was produced with the immunoSEQ multiplex PCR assay. TCRdb provides this immuneACCESS table in a form limited to in-frame rearrangements. Some clones are lacking; in checked studies, under half of them reflect an unresolved V gene, and why the rest are absent is not known. The sample has about 42,000 clones on record, about 91% of them singletons. 20% to 30% of the sample is held by the ten biggest clonotypes. Per the publication, the time point label means: about 28 days (+/-7) after the second vaccine dose. The input for sequencing was peripheral blood, taken 28 days after the second AZD1222 dose. These receptors were taken from an adult who received the AZD1222 COVID-19 vaccine.

CDR3 in DNA: TGTGCCAGTAGTACAGGGGGCTCGACTAACTATGGCTACACCTTC. Protein sequence: CASSTGGSTNYGYTF. The rearrangement uses TRBV19 and TRBJ1-2; 8 bases agree with TRBD1. The CDR3 length is 15 residues. Trimming cost V 4 bases and J 0 bases; bases outside gene matches: 4. Germline CDR1 and CDR2: LNHDA and SQIVND (reference sequence).

The V and J genes are TRBV6-6 and TRBJ1-1; no firm D call. CDR1 is MNHNY and CDR2 is SVGAGI in the germline V gene (reference sequence). CDR3 length: 13 residues. V lost 6 bases and J 1 base, leaving 9 bases between the germline ends. The DNA for the CDR3 is TGTGCCAGCAGCCAAGGTGGGAACACTGAAGCTTTCTTT. Protein: CASSQGGNTEAFF.

The chain uses TRBV12-3 or TRBV12-4 and TRBJ1-1; 9 bases line up with TRBD1. Trimming removed 2 bases from V and 6 bases from J; junction bases left unmatched: 1. CDR3 length equals 13 residues. CDR3 protein: CASSLTGGSEAFF. The CDR3 DNA follows: TGTGCCAGCAGTTTAACAGGGGGCTCTGAAGCTTTCTTT.

The genes are TRBV27 and TRBJ2-3, with 11 bases fitting TRBD1. CDR3 size: 14 residues. Germline values: CDR1 MNHEY, CDR2 SMNVEV (reference sequence). V lost 6 bases, J lost 6 bases, and 5 bases stayed unmatched. CDR3 sequence: CASRWTGGSDTQYF. The CDR3 DNA reads as TGTGCCAGCAGGTGGACAGGGGGCTCTGATACGCAGTATTTT.

The chain has TRBV12-3 or TRBV12-4 and TRBJ2-7; D is perhaps TRBD2 (6 bases). The CDR3 length is 11 residues. V dropped 7 bases and J dropped 7 bases, with 11 bases sitting between them. Written as DNA, the CDR3 is TGTGCCAGCACCCTTGGGGGGGAGCAGTACTTC. Translation gives CASTLGGEQYF.

This chain connects TRBV3-1 (or the pseudogene TRBV3-2) to TRBJ2-7; possibly TRBD2 for D (6 bases). Germline V gene sequence: CDR1 LGHDT, CDR2 YNNKEL (reference sequence). The CDR3 has 15 amino acids. V dropped 1 base and J dropped 4 bases, with 14 bases sitting between them. As DNA, the CDR3 is TGTGCCAGCAGCCAAGGGCCGGGGGACTTTTACGAGCAGTACTTC. Translated, it gives CASSQGPGDFYEQYF.

The CDR3, as DNA: TGCGCCAGCAGCCCTGAAGGGGGAACGCCCCCTGAAGCTTTCTTT. Protein product: CASSPEGGTPPEAFF. The V gene is TRBV5-1, the J gene TRBJ1-1; a possible D gene is TRBD1 (6 bases). Trimming stripped 4 bases from V and 6 bases from J, with 19 bases between. Germline V gives CDR1 SGHRS, CDR2 YFSETQ. CDR3 length: 15 amino acids.

The genes are TRBV7-6 and TRBJ2-7, with TRBD2 identical over 8 bases. Germline assignment: CDR1 SGHVS and CDR2 FNYEAQ. Unmatched junction bases numbered 18, after V lost 4 bases and J lost 4 bases. This CDR3 spans 18 amino acids. This CDR3 is CASSSPPGGGRFVYEQYF. The CDR3 DNA is TGTGCCAGCAGCTCCCCCCCGGGTGGCGGGAGGTTTGTTTACGAGCAGTACTTC.

The gene calls are TRBV5-4 and TRBJ2-5; 12 bases align to TRBD2. This CDR3 region has 18 residues. Per germline, CDR1 SGHNT and CDR2 YYREEE (reference sequence). V lost 2 bases to trimming and J lost 3 bases; unmatched junction nucleotides: 11. CDR3 region: CASSFDLAGGPREETQYF. Here the CDR3 DNA reads TGTGCCAGCAGCTTCGATCTAGCGGGAGGGCCCAGAGAAGAGACCCAGTACTTC.

The chain combines TRBV30 with TRBJ2-7, with TRBD1 identical over 7 bases. In germline, CDR1 is GTSNPN, CDR2 SVGIG (reference sequence). The trim removed 4 bases at V and 5 bases at J, leaving 5 bases unmatched. This CDR3 contains 12 residues. The CDR3 region is CAWKQGKHEQYF. CDR3 coding DNA: TGTGCCTGGAAACAGGGGAAGCACGAGCAGTACTTC.

The rearrangement uses TRBV29-1 and TRBJ1-2; D uncertain. The germline V gene has CDR1 SQVTM and CDR2 ANQGSEA. This CDR3 comprises 13 residues. Trimming stripped 2 bases from V and 5 bases from J, with 12 bases between. The DNA for the CDR3 is TGCAGCGTTGAACGGATCGAAATTTATGGCTACACCTTC. Protein: CSVERIEIYGYTF.

This sequence joins TRBV3-1 (or the pseudogene TRBV3-2) and TRBJ2-3, with 8 bases matching TRBD2. The V and J ends lost 5 bases and 2 bases, in that order; junction bases with no gene match: 6. Germline loops: CDR1 LGHDT, CDR2 YNNKEL (reference sequence). This CDR3 has 15 residues. CDR3: CASSKGGGPTDTQYF. The CDR3 nucleotides read TGTGCCAGCAGCAAAGGCGGGGGGCCCACAGATACGCAGTATTTT.

As DNA, the CDR3 is TGTGCTAGTGGTTTGGTAAGGGGGGCGGGCACTGAAGCTTTCTTT. This codes for CASGLVRGAGTEAFF. V gene TRBV12-5 combines with J gene TRBJ1-1; TRBD1 might be the D (6 bases). Germline V lookup: CDR1 LGHNT, CDR2 FRNRAP. V gave up 0 bases and J gave up 4 bases, with 12 bases separating them. The CDR3 sequence is 15 residues long. The full variable domain, with the rest looked up from reference TRBV12-5 and TRBJ1-1, is DARVTQTPRHKVTEMGQEVTMRCQPILGHNTVFWYRQTMMQGLELLAYFRNRAPLDDSGMPKDRFSAEMPDATLATLKIQPSEPRDSAVYFCASGLVRGAGTEAFFGQGTRLTVV.

As DNA, the CDR3 is TGCAGCGTTGAAGAGCAGGGACCAGACTATGGCTACACCTTC. Its protein is CSVEEQGPDYGYTF. The chain is built from TRBV29-1 and TRBJ1-2, with a weak D call TRBD1 (5 bases). With 0 bases removed from V and 3 bases from J, the gap between germline ends came to 11 bases. Germline loops: CDR1 SQVTM, CDR2 ANQGSEA. The CDR3 length is 14 residues.

The genes are TRBV19 and TRBJ1-2; 7 bases fit TRBD1. This CDR3 region has 16 residues. Germline CDR1 reads LNHDA; CDR2 reads SQIVND (reference sequence). V lost 4 bases and J lost 8; bases outside the gene matches: 16. CDR3 bases: TGTGCCAGTAGTAACTCCGGGACAGCATGGCCTTTCGGCTACACCTTC. Protein sequence: CASSNSGTAWPFGYTF.

V and J are TRBV13 and TRBJ2-3; the D gene is possibly TRBD2 (6 bases). The V gene's germline CDR1 is PRHDT and CDR2 FYEKMQ (reference sequence). V lost 0 bases and J lost 0, with 13 bases in between. The CDR3 length is 17 residues. CDR3 in DNA: TGTGCCAGCAGCTTAGGCTCAAGCGGGCGAAGCACAGATACGCAGTATTTT. Translating gives CASSLGSSGRSTDTQYF.

This chain joins TRBV5-1 and TRBJ1-2; D unresolved. This CDR3 is 14 amino acids long. Per the germline V gene, CDR1 is SGHRS and CDR2 is YFSETQ. The V end lost 4 bases, the J end lost 7 bases, and 17 bases lay between the germline ends. The chain's CDR3 is CASSQEEGRIGYTF. CDR3 DNA sequence: TGCGCCAGCAGCCAGGAGGAAGGGAGGATTGGCTACACCTTC.

The chain employs TRBV7-2 and TRBJ1-5; the D gene is possibly TRBD1 (6 bases). Trimming left V 1 base short and J 6 bases short, with 7 bases between. The CDR3 spans 13 residues. Looked up from germline, CDR1 is SGHTA and CDR2 is FQGNSA. The CDR3 protein is CASSLVQGQPQHF. In DNA, the CDR3 is TGTGCCAGCAGCTTAGTACAGGGTCAGCCCCAGCATTTT.

This sequence joins TRBV6-1 and TRBJ1-5; D is unresolved. The CDR3 is made up of 14 amino acids. Trimming left V 0 bases short and J 6 bases short, with 9 bases between. Germline-derived CDR1 and CDR2 are MNHNS and SASEGT. The CDR3 here is CASSEAGLGQPQHF. The CDR3 DNA reads TGTGCCAGCAGTGAAGCAGGGTTGGGTCAGCCCCAGCATTTT.

The chain uses TRBV29-1 and TRBJ1-2; no clear D. The CDR3 is 13 residues long. In germline, CDR1 is SQVTM, CDR2 ANQGSEA. Trimming took off 1 base at V and 4 bases at J, with 10 bases between the two ends. The CDR3 bases are TGCAGCGTTGAAGGATCCGTCCTCTATGGCTACACCTTC. Residues: CSVEGSVLYGYTF.